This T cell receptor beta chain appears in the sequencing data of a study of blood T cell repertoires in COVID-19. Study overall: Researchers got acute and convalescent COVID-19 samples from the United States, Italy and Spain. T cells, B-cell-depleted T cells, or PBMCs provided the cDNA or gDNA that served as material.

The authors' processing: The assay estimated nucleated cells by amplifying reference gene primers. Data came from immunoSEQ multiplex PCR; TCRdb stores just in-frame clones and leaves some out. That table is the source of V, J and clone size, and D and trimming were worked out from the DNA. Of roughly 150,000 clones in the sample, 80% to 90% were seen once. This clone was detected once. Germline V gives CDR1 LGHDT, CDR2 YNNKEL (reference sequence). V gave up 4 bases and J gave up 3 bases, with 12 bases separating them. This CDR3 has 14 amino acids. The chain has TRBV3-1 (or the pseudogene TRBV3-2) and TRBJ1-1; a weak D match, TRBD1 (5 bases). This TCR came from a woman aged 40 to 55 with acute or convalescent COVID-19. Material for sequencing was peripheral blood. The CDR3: CASSPSGWYTEAFF. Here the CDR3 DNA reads TGTGCCAGCAGCCCTTCAGGGTGGTACACTGAAGCTTTCTTT.